This passage covers 24 T cell receptor beta chains from one sample sequenced in a study of radiation and T cells in renal cell carcinoma. Here immunoSEQ multiplex PCR was the method, and the copy in TCRdb shows in-frame clones only, minus some. The table shows 150,000 to 190,000 clones, with over 80% occurring only once. Time point denoted: blood 2 weeks post-SBRT. Indicated treatment: 15 Gy SBRT to primary tumor, nephrectomy 4 weeks later. Material: blood, obtained from a patient whose treatment included radiotherapy and nephrectomy. Source of these receptors: a woman aged 50 to 60 with renal cell carcinoma.

The chain combines TRBV6-1 with TRBJ1-5; 10 bases fit TRBD1. Germline CDR1 MNHNS, CDR2 SASEGT. With 5 bases clipped from V and 10 bases from J, the junction kept 8 bases outside the gene matches. CDR3 length: 14 residues. The CDR3 loop is CASSIRDRGSPQHF. The CDR3 nucleotides are TGTGCCAGCAGTATCCGGGACAGGGGCAGTCCCCAGCATTTT.

This sequence joins TRBV5-6 and TRBJ1-1; D ambiguous. V lost 0 bases, J lost 1 base, and 7 bases lay in between. Looked up from germline, CDR1 is SGHDT and CDR2 is YYEEEE. The length of the CDR3 is 14 residues. The CDR3 loop is CASSLVFENTEAFF. The CDR3 nucleotides are TGTGCCAGCAGCTTGGTTTTTGAGAACACTGAAGCTTTCTTT.

V gene TRBV20-1 combines with J gene TRBJ2-5; D not resolved. CDR3 length: 10 residues. V lost 5 bases, J lost 5 bases, and 6 bases lay in between. Germline CDR1 DFQATT, CDR2 SNEGSKA (reference sequence). This chain's CDR3 is CSADRETQYF. The DNA for the CDR3 is TGCAGTGCTGACCGGGAGACCCAGTACTTC.

This clone was detected a few times. The chain links TRBV13 to TRBJ1-2, with D uncertain. V was shortened by 5 bases and J by 7 bases, with 20 bases between the two germline ends. The CDR3 runs to 15 residues. From germline, CDR1 is PRHDT and CDR2 FYEKMQ (reference sequence). This CDR3 reads CASSPMWQASGGYTF. The DNA of the CDR3 is TGTGCCAGCAGCCCCATGTGGCAGGCCTCTGGTGGCTACACCTTC.

The gene calls are TRBV12-5 and TRBJ1-3, with 7 bases that match TRBD1. The germline gives CDR1 LGHNT, CDR2 FRNRAP. The CDR3 spans 18 residues. V was pared by 8 bases and J by 2 bases, with 18 bases of the junction left unmatched. CDR3 in DNA: TGTGCTAGTCCTAACAGGGGCCGCACAGCAAGGCCTGGAAACACCATATATTTT. Its protein is CASPNRGRTARPGNTIYF.

This sequence joins TRBV7-3 and TRBJ1-1; weak D call: TRBD1 (5 bases). V was trimmed by 4 bases and J by 4 bases, leaving 10 bases between them. The CDR3 is made up of 13 amino acids. Germline CDR1 reads SGHTA; CDR2 reads FQGTGA. CDR3 region: CASSSPGGTEAFF. The DNA of the CDR3 is TGTGCCAGCAGCTCCCCTGGGGGCACTGAAGCTTTCTTT. The full variable domain, in which reference TRBV7-3 and TRBJ1-1 provide the parts outside the CDR3, is GAGVSQTPSNKVTEKGKYVELRCDPISGHTALYWYRQSLGQGPEFLIYFQGTGAADDSGLPNDRFFAVRPEGSVSTLKIQRTERGDSAVYLCASSSPGGTEAFFGQGTRLTVV.

This clone has only one observation. J is TRBJ1-2 and V is TRBV7-3; D is possibly TRBD1 (5 bases). Germline lookup yields CDR1 SGHTA and CDR2 FQGTGA. The CDR3 totals 15 residues. The V and J ends lost 4 bases and 9 bases respectively, with 21 bases between them. CDR3 residues: CASSSNGGTGYSYTF. The DNA of the CDR3 is TGTGCCAGCAGCTCCAATGGCGGGACGGGGTATAGCTACACCTTC.

The gene calls are TRBV4-1 and TRBJ1-2, with D hard to call. V was pared by 0 bases and J by 4 bases, with 6 bases between. CDR1 is MGHRA, CDR2 YSYEKL, per germline. The CDR3 spans 13 residues. The CDR3 DNA follows: TGCGCCAGCAGCCAAGATTCGCGCTATGGCTACACCTTC. This codes for CASSQDSRYGYTF.

The chain recombines TRBV10-3 with TRBJ1-1; 12 nucleotides line up with TRBD1. Per germline, CDR1 ENHRY and CDR2 SYGVKD. CDR3 length: 15 amino acids. With 4 bases clipped from V and 6 bases from J, the junction kept 6 bases outside the gene matches. CDR3 in amino acids: CAISGDRGPLAEAFF. CDR3 nucleotide sequence: TGTGCCATCAGTGGGGACAGGGGGCCGTTGGCTGAAGCTTTCTTT.

The rearrangement uses TRBV6-6 and TRBJ1-2, with D hard to call. This CDR3 has 13 amino acids. CDR1 and CDR2 from the germline V gene are MNHNY and SVGAGI (reference sequence). Deletions cut 2 bases from V and 6 bases from J, with 10 bases between. CDR3 sequence (DNA): TGTGCCAGCAGTTACGACGGTTTAAATGGCTACACCTTC. Translation: CASSYDGLNGYTF.

The chain joins TRBV13 to TRBJ1-6; D is unclear. CDR1 and CDR2 (germline): PRHDT, FYEKMQ (reference sequence). CDR3 length equals 16 residues. The V end was cut by 5 bases, the J end by 10 bases, with 21 bases between. CDR3 nucleotides: TGTGCCAGCAGCCCGCGACACCCGGGGTTATCGTCACCCCTCCACTTT. Translated, it gives CASSPRHPGLSSPLHF.

The CDR3 DNA reads as TGTGCCAGCAGAGTCGACAGGGGGGCTAACTATGGCTACACCTTC. The encoded protein is CASRVDRGANYGYTF. The chain couples TRBV6-1 to TRBJ1-2; 9 bases line up with TRBD1. V lost 6 bases to trimming and J lost 0 bases; unmatched junction nucleotides: 5. The CDR3 contains 15 residues. Germline values: CDR1 MNHNS, CDR2 SASEGT.

The chain recombines TRBV5-4 with TRBJ2-5, with 7 bases lining up with TRBD1. The CDR3 has 14 residues. From germline, CDR1 is SGHNT and CDR2 YYREEE (reference sequence). The V gene end was trimmed by 0 bases and the J gene end by 2 bases; junction bases not matched to a gene: 1. CDR3 protein: CASSLVTGQETQYF. In DNA form, the CDR3 reads TGTGCCAGCAGCTTGGTGACAGGGCAAGAGACCCAGTACTTC. Variable domain in full (rest from reference TRBV5-4 and TRBJ2-5): ETGVTQSPTHLIKTRGQQVTLRCSSQSGHNTVSWYQQALGQGPQFIFQYYREEENGRGNFPPRFSGLQFPNYSSELNVNALELDDSALYLCASSLVTGQETQYFGPGTRLLVL.

This chain links TRBV5-1 with TRBJ2-7; no clear D. This CDR3 has 14 residues. From germline, CDR1 is SGHRS and CDR2 YFSETQ. Trimming left V 0 bases short and J 2 bases short, with 9 bases between. CDR3 coding DNA: TGCGCCAGCAGCTTGGAAGGGATGGCCTACGAGCAGTACTTC. This sequence encodes CASSLEGMAYEQYF.

The chain uses TRBV25-1 and TRBJ1-1; 11 nucleotides align to TRBD1. Germline loops: CDR1 MGHDK, CDR2 SYGVNS. V lost 6 bases, J lost 4 bases, and 13 bases stayed unmatched. The CDR3 is 17 amino acids. CDR3 sequence: CASRSTDRGHLITEAFF. As DNA, the CDR3 is TGTGCCAGCAGATCCACGGACAGGGGGCATCTAATCACTGAAGCTTTCTTT.

The CDR3 here is CASSYRELTEAFF. The CDR3 DNA reads TGTGCCAGCAGTTACCGGGAACTCACTGAAGCTTTCTTT. The chain employs TRBV6-5 and TRBJ1-1; no clear D. The length of the CDR3 is 13 residues. CDR1 MNHEY and CDR2 SVGAGI come from the germline V gene. With 2 bases removed from V and 4 bases from J, the gap between germline ends came to 8 bases.

The chain couples TRBV5-8 to TRBJ2-7, with 7 bases that match TRBD1. There are 13 residues in the CDR3. Trimming at V came to 4 bases and at J to 3 bases, leaving 4 bases not matched to a gene. CDR1 and CDR2 (germline): SGHTS, YDEGEE. CDR3 DNA: TGTGCCAGCAGCATAGACAGGGTCTACGAGCAGTACTTC. Protein product: CASSIDRVYEQYF.

The chain couples TRBV11-2 to TRBJ2-3; either TRBD1 or TRBD2 may supply D (7 bases each). The CDR3 loop spans 16 amino acids. Trimming shortened V by 5 bases and J by 1 base, and 16 bases separated the two germline ends. CDR1 and CDR2 (germline): SGHAT, FQNNGV. The CDR3 region has the DNA TGTGCCAGCAGCGCAAACAGGGGAGGGGGCACAGATACGCAGTATTTT. It specifies CASSANRGGGTDTQYF.

This clone came up a few times. The chain uses TRBV18 and TRBJ1-5; 7 bases agree with TRBD1. In germline, CDR1 is KGHSH, CDR2 LQKENI. The CDR3 loop spans 13 amino acids. V shed 3 bases and J 5 bases; nucleotides not matched to a gene: 1. CDR3: CASSPTGDQPQHF. The CDR3 DNA reads as TGTGCCAGCTCACCCACAGGGGATCAGCCCCAGCATTTT. Drawing the rest from reference TRBV18 and TRBJ1-5, the complete variable domain is NAGVMQNPRHLVRRRGQEARLRCSPMKGHSHVYWYRQLPEEGLKFMVYLQKENIIDESGMPKERFSAEFPKEGPSILRIQQVVRGDSAAYFCASSPTGDQPQHFGDGTRLSIL.

The chain employs TRBV19 and TRBJ1-1; 7 bases fit TRBD1. The ends lost 4 bases at V and 0 bases at J; junction bases unmatched: 5. The CDR3 spans 15 residues. Germline V lookup: CDR1 LNHDA, CDR2 SQIVND (reference sequence). The CDR3 DNA reads as TGTGCCAGTAGTAGAACAGGGGAAATGAACACTGAAGCTTTCTTT. This translates into CASSRTGEMNTEAFF.

The chain links TRBV6-5 to TRBJ2-7; TRBD1 aligns across 12 bases. Unmatched junction bases numbered 4, after V lost 6 bases and J lost 4 bases. This CDR3 comprises 14 residues. The germline gives CDR1 MNHEY, CDR2 SVGAGI. The CDR3 is CASRRGQGAYEQYF. The CDR3, as DNA: TGTGCCAGCAGAAGGGGACAGGGGGCATACGAGCAGTACTTC.

This chain connects TRBV6-6 to TRBJ1-4; 7 nucleotides agree with TRBD1. The germline gives CDR1 MNHNY, CDR2 SVGAGI (reference sequence). The CDR3 length is 13 residues. Losses at the gene ends were 8 bases for V and 6 bases for J; bases not matched to a gene: 6. The CDR3: CASQGDNHEKLFF. For the CDR3, the DNA is TGTGCCAGCCAGGGGGATAACCATGAAAAACTGTTTTTT.

The genes are TRBV19 and TRBJ2-3; D might be TRBD2 (6 bases). The CDR3 is 13 amino acids. Trimming removed 5 bases at V and 8 bases at J, with 14 bases between. Germline V lookup: CDR1 LNHDA, CDR2 SQIVND (reference sequence). The CDR3 DNA is TGTGCCAGTAGTGCGGGGCCAGCTGGTACGCAGTATTTT. It yields the protein CASSAGPAGTQYF.

This clone was found a few times. V usage is TRBV19 and J usage is TRBJ1-5; unclear D gene. With 3 bases removed from V and 6 bases from J, the gap between germline ends came to 15 bases. The CDR3 extends over 15 amino acids. Looked up from germline, CDR1 is LNHDA and CDR2 is SQIVND (reference sequence). The CDR3 protein is CASSIDKDFPQPQHF. DNA of the CDR3: TGTGCCAGTAGTATTGACAAGGACTTCCCTCAGCCCCAGCATTTT.